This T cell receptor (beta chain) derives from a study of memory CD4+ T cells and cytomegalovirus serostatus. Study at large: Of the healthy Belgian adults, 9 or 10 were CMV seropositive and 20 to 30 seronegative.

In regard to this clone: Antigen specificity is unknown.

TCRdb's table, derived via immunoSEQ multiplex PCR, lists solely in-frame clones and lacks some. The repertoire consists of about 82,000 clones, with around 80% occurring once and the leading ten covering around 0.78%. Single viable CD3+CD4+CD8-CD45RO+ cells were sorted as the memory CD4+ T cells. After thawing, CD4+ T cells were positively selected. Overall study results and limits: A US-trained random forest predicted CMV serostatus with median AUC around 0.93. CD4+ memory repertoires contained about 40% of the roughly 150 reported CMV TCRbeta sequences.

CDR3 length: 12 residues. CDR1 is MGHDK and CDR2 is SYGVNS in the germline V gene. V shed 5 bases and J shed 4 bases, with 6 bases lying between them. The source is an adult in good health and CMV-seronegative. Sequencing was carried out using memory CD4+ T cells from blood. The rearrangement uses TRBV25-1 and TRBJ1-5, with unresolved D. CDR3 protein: CASSRENQPQHF. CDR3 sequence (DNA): TGTGCCAGCAGTAGGGAAAATCAGCCCCAGCATTTT.